The text below deals with one TCR beta chain. This entry is derived from a study of blood T cell repertoires in COVID-19. Overall study context: Samples came from the United States, Italy and Spain, spanning acute and convalescent COVID-19. PBMCs, B-cell-depleted T cells, or T cells were the source of the cDNA or gDNA that made up the material.

Produced via immunoSEQ multiplex PCR; TCRdb's table is partial and in-frame only. The sample holds around 370,000 clones, about nine tenths seen once. Germline values: CDR1 MNHEY, CDR2 SMNVEV (reference sequence). CDR3 length: 16 amino acids. Trimming at V came to 6 bases and at J to 4 bases, leaving 13 bases not matched to a gene. The sequenced material came from peripheral blood. The TCR comes from a woman in her forties or fifties with COVID-19, enrolled during active disease. This chain links TRBV27 with TRBJ2-3, with TRBD1 identical over 7 bases. The CDR3 spells CASRPQQGLSADTQYF. The CDR3 DNA is TGTGCCAGCAGACCACAACAGGGGTTATCAGCAGATACGCAGTATTTT.